Each of the 3 T cell receptor beta chains below was sequenced from the same sample in a study of graft-versus-host responses after intestinal transplantation (dated by TCRdb to the early 2020s). Receptors were amplified or captured by the immunoSEQ multiplex PCR assay. TCRdb took over this immuneACCESS table, retaining in-frame rearrangements with V and J assigned. Such tables are incomplete; in checked studies, under half of the missing clones stem from an unresolved V gene, and the remainder is unexplained. Present in this sample are fewer than 25,000 clones, roughly 44% of which were seen just once. The top ten constitute roughly 1.4% of the sample. What this sample's time point label stands for: cells obtained before transplantation from donor or recipient. In mixed lymphocyte reactions, roughly 200,000 CFSE-labeled pre-transplant responders were plated with roughly 200,000 irradiated violet-dye-labeled stimulators and cultured for around six days.

Sequencing was performed on alloreactive CD8+ T cells from a mixed lymphocyte reaction culture, taken before transplantation. What the cell subset or site label conveys for this sample: CFSE-low proliferating T cells sorted from approximately six-day pre-transplant mixed lymphocyte reaction (GvH or HvG direction). The receptors derive from a human patient who was an organ donor for intestinal transplantation.

The chain recombines TRBV19 with TRBJ2-5; weak D call: TRBD2 (5 bases). Germline CDR1 LNHDA, CDR2 SQIVND (reference sequence). The V gene lost 4 bases and the J gene lost 4 bases, with 13 bases spanning the gap. The CDR3 totals 14 residues. In DNA, the CDR3 is TGTGCCAGTAGTAGGCGGCGAGGGAGAGAGACCCAGTACTTC. Protein sequence: CASSRRRGRETQYF. Full variable domain (remainder filled in from reference TRBV19 and TRBJ2-5): DGGITQSPKYLFRKEGQNVTLSCEQNLNHDAMYWYRQDPGQGLRLIYYSQIVNDFQKGDIAEGYSVSREKKESFPLTVTSAQKNPTAFYLCASSRRRGRETQYFGPGTRLLVL.

This chain joins TRBV6-5 and TRBJ1-2, with 11 bases matching TRBD1. Unmatched junction bases numbered 3, after V lost 6 bases and J lost 6 bases. Looked up from germline, CDR1 is MNHEY and CDR2 is SVGAGI. The CDR3 is made up of 13 amino acids. The CDR3 loop reads CASRDRGLDGYTF. The CDR3 DNA sequence: TGTGCCAGCAGGGACAGGGGGCTTGATGGCTACACCTTC.

V gene TRBV7-3 combines with J gene TRBJ2-2, with D uncertain. This CDR3 has 13 amino acids. The V end lost 2 bases, the J end lost 5 bases, and 6 bases lay between the germline ends. In germline, CDR1 is SGHTA, CDR2 FQGTGA. The CDR3 nucleotides read TGTGCCAGCAGCTTAGGCCCTACCGGGGAGCTGTTTTTT. Amino acids: CASSLGPTGELFF.